The present entry profiles one TCR beta chain with its context. The naive CD8 population came from CD45RO-negative cells selected for CCR7, without terminally differentiated effector memory CD45RA+ cells. Germline V gene data show CDR1 as SEHNR and CDR2 as FQNEAQ (reference sequence). The CDR3 contains 18 residues. V lost 6 bases to trimming and J lost 3 bases; unmatched junction nucleotides: 14. This specimen belongs to a study of shared clonotypes between healthy human individuals. Sequencing used immunoSEQ multiplex PCR; TCRdb keeps in-frame clones, though not all of them. The sample includes under 700,000 clones, 95% of them seen just once.

The rearrangement links TRBV7-9 to TRBJ2-2; 9 bases are a match to TRBD1. This receptor was obtained from a woman younger than 45 in good health. The sample taken for sequencing was naive CD8+ T cells sorted from blood. CDR3 coding DNA: TGTGCCAGCAGGAACGCTGGGACAGGGTCTTTATACACCGGGGAGCTGTTTTTT. It is translated as CASRNAGTGSLYTGELFF.